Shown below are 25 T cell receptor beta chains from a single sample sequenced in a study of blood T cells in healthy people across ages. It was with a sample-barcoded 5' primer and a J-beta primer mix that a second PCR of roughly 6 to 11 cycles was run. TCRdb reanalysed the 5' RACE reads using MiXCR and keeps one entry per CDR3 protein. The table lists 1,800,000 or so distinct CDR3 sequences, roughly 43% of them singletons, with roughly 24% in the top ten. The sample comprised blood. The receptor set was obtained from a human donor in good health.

The CDR3 reads CASSVTVDGPGNTIYF. The CDR3 bases are TGTGCCAGCAGCGTAACTGTCGATGGACCCGGAAACACCATATATTTT. The chain is built from TRBV9 and TRBJ1-3; the D is unclear. Trimming took 1 base from V and 4 from J, leaving 15 bases between them. The CDR3 contains 16 residues. CDR1 is SGDLS, CDR2 YYNGEE, per germline.

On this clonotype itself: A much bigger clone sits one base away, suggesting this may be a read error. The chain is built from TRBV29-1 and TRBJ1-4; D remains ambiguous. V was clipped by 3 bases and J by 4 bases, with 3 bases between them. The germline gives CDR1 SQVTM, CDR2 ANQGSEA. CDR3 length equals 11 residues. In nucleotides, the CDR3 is TGCAGCGTTGAGGATAATGAAAAACTGTTTTTT. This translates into CSVEDNEKLFF.

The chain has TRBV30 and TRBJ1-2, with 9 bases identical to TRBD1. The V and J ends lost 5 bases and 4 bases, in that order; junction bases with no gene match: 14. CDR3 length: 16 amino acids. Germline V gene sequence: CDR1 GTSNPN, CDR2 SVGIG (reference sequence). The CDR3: CAWAKYRGLSLYGYTF. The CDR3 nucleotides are TGTGCCTGGGCTAAGTACAGGGGGCTGTCTCTCTATGGCTACACCTTC.

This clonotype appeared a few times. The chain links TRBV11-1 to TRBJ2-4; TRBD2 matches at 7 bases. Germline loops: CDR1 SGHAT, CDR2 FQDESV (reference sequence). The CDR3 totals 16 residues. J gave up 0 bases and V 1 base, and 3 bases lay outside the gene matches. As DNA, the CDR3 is TGTGCCAGCAGCTTAGACGGGAGGATAGCCAAAAACATTCAGTACTTC. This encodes CASSLDGRIAKNIQYF.

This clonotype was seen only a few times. The CDR3: CATSDFSGNGYTF. CDR3 nucleotides: TGTGCCACCAGTGATTTTTCAGGGAATGGCTACACCTTC. This chain connects TRBV24-1 to TRBJ1-2, with TRBD1 as a possible D gene (5 bases). This CDR3 has 13 residues. The V and J ends lost 1 base and 6 bases respectively, with 8 bases between them. Germline V gives CDR1 KGHDR, CDR2 SFDVKD.

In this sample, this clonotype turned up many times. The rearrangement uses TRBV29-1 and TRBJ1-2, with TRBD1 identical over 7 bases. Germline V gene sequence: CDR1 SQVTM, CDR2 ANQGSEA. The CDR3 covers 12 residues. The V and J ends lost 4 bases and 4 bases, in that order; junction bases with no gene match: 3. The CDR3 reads CSVVTGTYGYTF. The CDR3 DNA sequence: TGCAGCGTTGTGACAGGGACCTATGGCTACACCTTC.

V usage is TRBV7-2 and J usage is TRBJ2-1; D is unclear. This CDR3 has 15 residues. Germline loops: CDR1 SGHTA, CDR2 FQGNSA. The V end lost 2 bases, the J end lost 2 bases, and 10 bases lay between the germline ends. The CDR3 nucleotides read TGTGCCAGCAGCTTATCACCTTCCCCCTACAATGAGCAGTTCTTC. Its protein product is CASSLSPSPYNEQFF.

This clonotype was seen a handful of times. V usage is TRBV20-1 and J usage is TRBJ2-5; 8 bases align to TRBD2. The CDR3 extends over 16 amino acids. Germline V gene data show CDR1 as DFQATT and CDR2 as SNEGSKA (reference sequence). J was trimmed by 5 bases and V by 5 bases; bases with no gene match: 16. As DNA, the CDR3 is TGCAGTGCTCATCGACCAAGTAGCGGGGTATGGGAGACCCAGTACTTC. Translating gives CSAHRPSSGVWETQYF.

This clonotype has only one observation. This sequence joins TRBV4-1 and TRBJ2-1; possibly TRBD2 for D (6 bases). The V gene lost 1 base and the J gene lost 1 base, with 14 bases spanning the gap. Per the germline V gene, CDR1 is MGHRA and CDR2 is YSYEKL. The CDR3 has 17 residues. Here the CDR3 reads CASSQGASGPSYNEQFF. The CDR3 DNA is TGCGCCAGCAGCCAAGGGGCCAGCGGGCCTTCCTACAATGAGCAGTTCTTC.

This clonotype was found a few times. Here the CDR3 DNA reads TGCGCCAGCCGCCTAGAAAATACGCAGTATTTT. Its translation: CASRLENTQYF. The J gene is TRBJ2-3, the V gene TRBV5-1; the D is unclear. CDR3 length: 11 amino acids. V dropped 7 bases and J dropped 7 bases, with 10 bases sitting between them. The germline V gene has CDR1 SGHRS and CDR2 YFSETQ.

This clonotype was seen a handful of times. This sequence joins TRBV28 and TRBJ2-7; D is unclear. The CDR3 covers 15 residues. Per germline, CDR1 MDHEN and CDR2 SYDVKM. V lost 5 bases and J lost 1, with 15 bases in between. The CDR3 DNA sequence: TGTGCCAGCAGTCCCTCCCCCCTCTCTTCCTACGAGCAGTACTTC. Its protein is CASSPSPLSSYEQYF.

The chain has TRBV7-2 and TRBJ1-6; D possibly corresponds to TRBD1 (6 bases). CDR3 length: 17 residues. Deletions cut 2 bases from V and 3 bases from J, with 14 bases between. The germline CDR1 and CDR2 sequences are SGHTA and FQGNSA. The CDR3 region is CASSLYSGVLYNSPLHF. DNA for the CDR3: TGTGCCAGCAGCTTATATTCAGGGGTTCTCTATAATTCACCCCTCCACTTT.

Here the CDR3 DNA reads TGTGCCAGCAGCCACGCTCTCCGGGACAGTGAAGCTTTCTTT. This encodes CASSHALRDSEAFF. This sequence joins TRBV3-1 and TRBJ1-1; 7 nucleotides line up with TRBD1. This CDR3 has 14 amino acids. The germline V gene has CDR1 LGHDT and CDR2 YNNKEL (reference sequence). Trimming took 3 bases from V and 7 from J; bases not matched to a gene: 8.

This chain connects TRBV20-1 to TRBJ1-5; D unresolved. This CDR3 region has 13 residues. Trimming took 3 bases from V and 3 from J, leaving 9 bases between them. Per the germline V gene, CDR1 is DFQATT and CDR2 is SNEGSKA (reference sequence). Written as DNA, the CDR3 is TGCAGTGCTAGCCGCAACCTCAATCAGCCCCAGCATTTT. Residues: CSASRNLNQPQHF.

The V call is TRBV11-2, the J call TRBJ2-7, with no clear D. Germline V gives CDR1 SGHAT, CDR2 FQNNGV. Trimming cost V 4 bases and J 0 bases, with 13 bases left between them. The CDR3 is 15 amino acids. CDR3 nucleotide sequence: TGTGCCAGCAGCTACCCCTTGGGATCCTCCTACGAGCAGTACTTC. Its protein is CASSYPLGSSYEQYF.

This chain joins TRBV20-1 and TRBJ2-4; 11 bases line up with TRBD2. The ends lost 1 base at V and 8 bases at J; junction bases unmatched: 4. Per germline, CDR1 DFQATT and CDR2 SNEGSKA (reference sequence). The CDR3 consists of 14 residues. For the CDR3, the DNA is TGCAGTGCTAGAGGCTGGGGACTAGCGGACATTCAGTACTTC. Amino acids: CSARGWGLADIQYF.

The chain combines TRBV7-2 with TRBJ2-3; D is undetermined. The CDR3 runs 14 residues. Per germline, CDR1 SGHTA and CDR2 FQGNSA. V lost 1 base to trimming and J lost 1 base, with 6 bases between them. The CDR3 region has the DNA TGTGCCAGCAGCTTAGTGACCCGCACAGATACGCAGTATTTT. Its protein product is CASSLVTRTDTQYF.

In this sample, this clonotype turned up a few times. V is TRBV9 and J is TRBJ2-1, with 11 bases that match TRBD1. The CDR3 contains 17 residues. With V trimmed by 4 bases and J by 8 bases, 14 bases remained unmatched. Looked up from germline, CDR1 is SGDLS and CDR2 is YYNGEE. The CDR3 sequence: CASSPSGTGGIGDEQFF. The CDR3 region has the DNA TGTGCCAGCAGCCCCTCCGGGACAGGGGGAATCGGGGATGAGCAGTTCTTC. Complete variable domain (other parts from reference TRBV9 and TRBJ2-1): DSGVTQTPKHLITATGQRVTLRCSPRSGDLSVYWYQQSLDQGLQFLIQYYNGEERAKGNILERFSAQQFPDLHSELNLSSLELGDSALYFCASSPSGTGGIGDEQFFGPGTRLTVL.

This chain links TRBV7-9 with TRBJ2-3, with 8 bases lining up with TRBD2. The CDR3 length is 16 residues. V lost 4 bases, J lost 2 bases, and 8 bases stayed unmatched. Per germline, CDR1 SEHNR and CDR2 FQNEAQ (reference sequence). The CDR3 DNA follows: TGTGCCAGCAGCTCAGGGGTAGCGGGGCCCACAGATACGCAGTATTTT. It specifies CASSSGVAGPTDTQYF.

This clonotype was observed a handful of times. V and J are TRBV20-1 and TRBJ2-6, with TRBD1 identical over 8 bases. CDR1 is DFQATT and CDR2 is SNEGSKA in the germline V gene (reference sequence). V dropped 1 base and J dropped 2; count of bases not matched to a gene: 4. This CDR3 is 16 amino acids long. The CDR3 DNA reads TGCAGTGCTAGAGCTCGGACAGGGCCTGGGGCCAACGTCCTGACTTTC. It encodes CSARARTGPGANVLTF.

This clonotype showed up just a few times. CDR3 sequence (DNA): TGTGCCAGCAGCCCCACCCGGACTAGCGGCGAGCAGTACTTC. This sequence encodes CASSPTRTSGEQYF. This chain uses TRBV7-2 with TRBJ2-7, with TRBD2 matching over 10 bases. There are 14 residues in the CDR3. Trimming removed 5 bases from V and 6 bases from J; junction bases left unmatched: 7. CDR1 and CDR2 (germline): SGHTA, FQGNSA.

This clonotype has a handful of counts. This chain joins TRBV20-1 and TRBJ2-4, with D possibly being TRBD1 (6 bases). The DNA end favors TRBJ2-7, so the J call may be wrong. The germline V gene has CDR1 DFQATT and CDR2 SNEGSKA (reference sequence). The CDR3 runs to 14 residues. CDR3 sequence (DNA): TGCAGTGCTAGGATCGATGGCAGGGGATACGAGCAGTACTTC. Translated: CSARIDGRGYEQYF.

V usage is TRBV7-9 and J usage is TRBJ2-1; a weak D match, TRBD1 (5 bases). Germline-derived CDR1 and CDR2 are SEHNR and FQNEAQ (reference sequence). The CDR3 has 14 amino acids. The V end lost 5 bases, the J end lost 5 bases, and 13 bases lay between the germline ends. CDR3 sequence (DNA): TGTGCCAGCAGCCACACGACAGAGAACAATGAGCAGTTCTTC. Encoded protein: CASSHTTENNEQFF.

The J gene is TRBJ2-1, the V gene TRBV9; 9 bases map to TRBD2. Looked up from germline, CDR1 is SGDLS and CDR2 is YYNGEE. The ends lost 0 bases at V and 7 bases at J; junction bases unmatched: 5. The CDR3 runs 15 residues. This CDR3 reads CASSVGGLAWNEQFF. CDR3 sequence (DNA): TGTGCCAGCAGCGTAGGGGGACTAGCTTGGAATGAGCAGTTCTTC.

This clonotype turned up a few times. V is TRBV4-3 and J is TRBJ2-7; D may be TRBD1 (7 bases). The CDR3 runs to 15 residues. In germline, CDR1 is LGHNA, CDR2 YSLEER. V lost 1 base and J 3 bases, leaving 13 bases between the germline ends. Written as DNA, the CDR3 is TGCGCCAGCAGCCAAGTTTCCAGGGGGGACTACGAGCAGTACTTC. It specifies CASSQVSRGDYEQYF.